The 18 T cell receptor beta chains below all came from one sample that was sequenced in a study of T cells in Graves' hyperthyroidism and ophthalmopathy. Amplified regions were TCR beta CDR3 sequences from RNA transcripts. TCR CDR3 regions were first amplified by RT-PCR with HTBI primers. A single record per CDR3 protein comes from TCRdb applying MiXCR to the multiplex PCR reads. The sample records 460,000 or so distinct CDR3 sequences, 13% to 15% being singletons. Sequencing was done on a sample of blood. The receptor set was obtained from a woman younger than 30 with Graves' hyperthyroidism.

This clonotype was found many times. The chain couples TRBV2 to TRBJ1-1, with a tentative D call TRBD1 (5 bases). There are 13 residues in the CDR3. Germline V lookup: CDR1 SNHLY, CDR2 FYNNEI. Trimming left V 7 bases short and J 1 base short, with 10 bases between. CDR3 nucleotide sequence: TGTGCCAGCACCCTAAGGGGGAACACTGAAGCTTTCTTT. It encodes CASTLRGNTEAFF.

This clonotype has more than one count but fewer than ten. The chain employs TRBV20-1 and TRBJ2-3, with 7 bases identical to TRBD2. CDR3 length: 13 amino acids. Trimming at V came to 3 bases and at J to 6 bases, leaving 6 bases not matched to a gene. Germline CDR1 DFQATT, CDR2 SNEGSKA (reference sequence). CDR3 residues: CSASLGGWDTQYF. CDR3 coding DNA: TGCAGTGCTAGTCTGGGAGGGTGGGATACGCAGTATTTT.

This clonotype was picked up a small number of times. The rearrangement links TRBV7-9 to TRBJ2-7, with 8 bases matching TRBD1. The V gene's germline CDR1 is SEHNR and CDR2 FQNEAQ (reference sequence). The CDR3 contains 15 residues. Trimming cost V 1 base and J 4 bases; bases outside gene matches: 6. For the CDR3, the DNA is TGTGCCAGCAGCTTAGAGTCAGGGGGCGCTTACGAGCAGTACTTC. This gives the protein CASSLESGGAYEQYF.

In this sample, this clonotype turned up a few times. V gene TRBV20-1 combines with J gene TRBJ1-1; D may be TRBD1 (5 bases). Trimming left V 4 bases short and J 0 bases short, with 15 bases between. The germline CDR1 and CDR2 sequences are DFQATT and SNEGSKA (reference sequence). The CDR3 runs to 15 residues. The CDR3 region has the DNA TGCAGTGCTACATACTCCAGGGTCATGAACACTGAAGCTTTCTTT. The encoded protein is CSATYSRVMNTEAFF.

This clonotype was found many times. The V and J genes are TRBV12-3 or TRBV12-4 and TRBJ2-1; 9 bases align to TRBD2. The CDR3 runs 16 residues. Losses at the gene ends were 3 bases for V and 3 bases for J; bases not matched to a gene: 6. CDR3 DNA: TGTGCCAGCAGTTTCGGAGCGGGAGGATTCTACAATGAGCAGTTCTTC. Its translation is CASSFGAGGFYNEQFF.

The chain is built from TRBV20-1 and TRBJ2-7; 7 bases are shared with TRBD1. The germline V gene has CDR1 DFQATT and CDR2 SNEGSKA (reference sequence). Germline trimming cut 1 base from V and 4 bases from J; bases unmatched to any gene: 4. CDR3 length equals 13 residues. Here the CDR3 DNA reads TGCAGTGCTAGAGGGCAGGGGGTTTACGAGCAGTACTTC. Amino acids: CSARGQGVYEQYF.

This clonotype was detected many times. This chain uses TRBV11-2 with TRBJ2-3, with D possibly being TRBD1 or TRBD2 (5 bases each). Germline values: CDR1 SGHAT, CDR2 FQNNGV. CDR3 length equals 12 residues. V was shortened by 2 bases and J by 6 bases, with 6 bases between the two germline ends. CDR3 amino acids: CASSLWGDTQYF. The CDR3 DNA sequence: TGTGCCAGCAGCTTATGGGGGGATACGCAGTATTTT.

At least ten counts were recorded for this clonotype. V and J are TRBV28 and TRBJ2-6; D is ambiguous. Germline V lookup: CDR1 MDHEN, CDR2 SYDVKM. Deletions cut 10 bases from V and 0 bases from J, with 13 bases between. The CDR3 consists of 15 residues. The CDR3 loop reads CATTWGNSGANVLTF. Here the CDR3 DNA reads TGTGCCACCACGTGGGGAAACTCTGGGGCCAACGTCCTGACTTTC.

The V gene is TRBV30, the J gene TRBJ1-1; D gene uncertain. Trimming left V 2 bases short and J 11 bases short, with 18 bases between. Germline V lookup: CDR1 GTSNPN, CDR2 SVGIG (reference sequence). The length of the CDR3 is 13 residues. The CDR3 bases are TGTGCCTGGAGTCTTTCACCCGCCTCCCAGGCTTTCTTT. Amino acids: CAWSLSPASQAFF. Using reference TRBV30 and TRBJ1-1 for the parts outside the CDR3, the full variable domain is SQTIHQWPATLVQPVGSPLSLECTVEGTSNPNLYWYRQAAGRGLQLLFYSVGIGQISSEVPQNLSASRPQDRQFILSSKKLLLSDSGFYLCAWSLSPASQAFFGQGTRLTVV.

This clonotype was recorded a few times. CDR3 DNA sequence: TGTGCCAGCAGCTGGGGGACAGGGCAAGAGACCCAGTACTTC. Its translation is CASSWGTGQETQYF. The chain uses TRBV7-9 and TRBJ2-5; 9 bases fit TRBD1. This CDR3 contains 14 residues. Unmatched junction bases numbered 2, after V lost 4 bases and J lost 2 bases. Germline V lookup: CDR1 SEHNR, CDR2 FQNEAQ (reference sequence).

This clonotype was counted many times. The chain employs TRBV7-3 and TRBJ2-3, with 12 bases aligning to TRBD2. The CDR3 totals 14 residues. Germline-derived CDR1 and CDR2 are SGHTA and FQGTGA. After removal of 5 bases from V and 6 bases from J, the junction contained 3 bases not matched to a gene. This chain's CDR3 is CASSPGTSGDTQYF. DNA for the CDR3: TGTGCCAGCAGCCCCGGGACTAGCGGGGATACGCAGTATTTT.

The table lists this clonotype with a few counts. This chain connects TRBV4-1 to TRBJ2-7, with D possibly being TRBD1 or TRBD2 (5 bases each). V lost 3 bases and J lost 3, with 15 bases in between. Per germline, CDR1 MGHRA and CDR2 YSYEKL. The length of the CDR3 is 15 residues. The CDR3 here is CASSHPARDLYEQYF. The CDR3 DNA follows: TGCGCCAGCAGCCATCCCGCCCGGGACCTCTACGAGCAGTACTTC.

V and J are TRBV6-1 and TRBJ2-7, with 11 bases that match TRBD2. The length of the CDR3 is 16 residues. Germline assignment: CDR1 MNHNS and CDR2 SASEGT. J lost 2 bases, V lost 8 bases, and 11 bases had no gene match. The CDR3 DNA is TGTGCCAGCCACAGTAGCGGGAGGGCCATCGCCTACGAGCAGTACGTC. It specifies CASHSSGRAIAYEQYV.

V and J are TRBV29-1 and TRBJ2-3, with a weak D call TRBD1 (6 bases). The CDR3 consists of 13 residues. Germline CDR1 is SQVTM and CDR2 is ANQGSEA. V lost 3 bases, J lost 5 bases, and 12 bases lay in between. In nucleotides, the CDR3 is TGCAGCGTTGATGAGTCAGGGGTAGATACGCAGTATTTT. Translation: CSVDESGVDTQYF.

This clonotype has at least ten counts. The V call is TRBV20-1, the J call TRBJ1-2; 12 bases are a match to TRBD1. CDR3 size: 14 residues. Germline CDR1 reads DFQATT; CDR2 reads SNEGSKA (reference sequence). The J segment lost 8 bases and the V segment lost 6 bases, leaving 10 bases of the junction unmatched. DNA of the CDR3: TGCAGTGCCGCCGGGACAGGGGGCTTGAGGGGCTACACCTTC. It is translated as CSAAGTGGLRGYTF.

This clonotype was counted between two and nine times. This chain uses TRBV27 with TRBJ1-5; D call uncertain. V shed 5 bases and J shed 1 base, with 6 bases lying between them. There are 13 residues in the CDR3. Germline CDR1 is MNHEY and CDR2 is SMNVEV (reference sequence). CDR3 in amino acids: CASSGLSNQPQHF. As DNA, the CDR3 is TGTGCCAGCAGTGGGTTGAGCAATCAGCCCCAGCATTTT.

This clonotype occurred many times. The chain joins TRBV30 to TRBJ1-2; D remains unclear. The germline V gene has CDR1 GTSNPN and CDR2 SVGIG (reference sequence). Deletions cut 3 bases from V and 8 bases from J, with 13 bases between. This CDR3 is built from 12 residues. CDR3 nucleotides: TGTGCCTGGAGCCCCCTGGGCAGAGGCTACACCTTC. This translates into CAWSPLGRGYTF.

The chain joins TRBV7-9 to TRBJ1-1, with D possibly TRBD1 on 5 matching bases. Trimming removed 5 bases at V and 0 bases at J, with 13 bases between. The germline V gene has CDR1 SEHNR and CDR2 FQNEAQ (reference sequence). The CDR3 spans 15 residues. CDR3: CASSLGHGVNTEAFF. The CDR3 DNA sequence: TGTGCCAGCAGCCTCGGACACGGGGTGAACACTGAAGCTTTCTTT.